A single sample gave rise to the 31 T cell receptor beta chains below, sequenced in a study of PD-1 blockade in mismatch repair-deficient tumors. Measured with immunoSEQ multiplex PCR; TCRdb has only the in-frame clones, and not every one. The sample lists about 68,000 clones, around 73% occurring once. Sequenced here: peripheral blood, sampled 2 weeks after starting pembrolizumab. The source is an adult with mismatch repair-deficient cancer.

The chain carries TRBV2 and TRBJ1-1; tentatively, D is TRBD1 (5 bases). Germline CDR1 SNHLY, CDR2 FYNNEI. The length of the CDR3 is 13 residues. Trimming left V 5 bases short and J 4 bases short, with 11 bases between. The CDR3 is CASSPDSTTEAFF. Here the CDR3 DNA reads TGTGCCAGCAGTCCAGACAGTACCACTGAAGCTTTCTTT.

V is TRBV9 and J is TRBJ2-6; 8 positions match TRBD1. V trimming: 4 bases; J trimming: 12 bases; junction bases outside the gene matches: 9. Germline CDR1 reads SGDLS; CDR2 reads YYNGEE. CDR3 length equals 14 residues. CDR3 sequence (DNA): TGTGCCAGCAGCAGACGGACAGGGCTAACCGTCCTGACTTTC. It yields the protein CASSRRTGLTVLTF.

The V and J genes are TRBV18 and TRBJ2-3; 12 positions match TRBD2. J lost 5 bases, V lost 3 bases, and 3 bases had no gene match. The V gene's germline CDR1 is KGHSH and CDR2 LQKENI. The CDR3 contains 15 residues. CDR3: CASSPTSGSGDTQYF. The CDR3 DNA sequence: TGTGCCAGCTCACCGACTAGCGGGAGTGGAGATACGCAGTATTTT.

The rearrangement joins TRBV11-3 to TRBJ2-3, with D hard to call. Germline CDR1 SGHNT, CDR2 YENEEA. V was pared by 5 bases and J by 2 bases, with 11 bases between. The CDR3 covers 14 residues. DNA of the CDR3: TGTGCCAGCAGCGCCGGCGCTATCACAGATACGCAGTATTTT. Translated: CASSAGAITDTQYF.

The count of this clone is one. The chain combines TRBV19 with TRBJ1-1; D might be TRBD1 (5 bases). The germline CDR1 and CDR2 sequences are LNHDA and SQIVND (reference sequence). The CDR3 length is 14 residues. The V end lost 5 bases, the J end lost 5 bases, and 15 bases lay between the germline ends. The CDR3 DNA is TGTGCCAGTAGTGGTCAAAGGGACGGGACTGAAGCTTTCTTT. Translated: CASSGQRDGTEAFF. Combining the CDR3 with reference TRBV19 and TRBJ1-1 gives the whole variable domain DGGITQSPKYLFRKEGQNVTLSCEQNLNHDAMYWYRQDPGQGLRLIYYSQIVNDFQKGDIAEGYSVSREKKESFPLTVTSAQKNPTAFYLCASSGQRDGTEAFFGQGTRLTVV.

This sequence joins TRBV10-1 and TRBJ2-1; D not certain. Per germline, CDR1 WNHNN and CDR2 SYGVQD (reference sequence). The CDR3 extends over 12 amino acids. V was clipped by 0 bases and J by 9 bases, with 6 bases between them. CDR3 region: CASSESSGEQFF. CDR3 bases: TGCGCCAGCAGTGAGTCGTCGGGTGAGCAGTTCTTC.

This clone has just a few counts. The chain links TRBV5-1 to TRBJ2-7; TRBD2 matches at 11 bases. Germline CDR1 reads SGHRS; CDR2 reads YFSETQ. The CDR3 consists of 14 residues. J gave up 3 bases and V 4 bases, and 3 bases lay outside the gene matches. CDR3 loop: CASSTGLAVYEQYF. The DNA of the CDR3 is TGCGCCAGCAGCACGGGACTAGCGGTCTACGAGCAGTACTTC.

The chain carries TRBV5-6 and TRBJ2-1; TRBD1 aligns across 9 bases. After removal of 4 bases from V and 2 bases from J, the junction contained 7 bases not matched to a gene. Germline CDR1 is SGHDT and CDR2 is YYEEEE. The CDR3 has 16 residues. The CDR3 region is CASSPGGTGTYNEQFF. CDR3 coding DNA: TGTGCCAGCAGCCCAGGAGGGACAGGGACCTACAATGAGCAGTTCTTC.

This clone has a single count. CDR3 protein: CASSGRAISSYEQYF. The CDR3 DNA reads as TGCGCCAGCAGTGGACGAGCGATTAGCTCCTACGAGCAGTACTTC. The J gene is TRBJ2-7, the V gene TRBV10-2; the D is unclear. V was pared by 4 bases and J by 0 bases, with 13 bases between. The CDR3 totals 15 residues. Germline loops: CDR1 WSHSY, CDR2 SAAADI.

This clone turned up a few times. Written as DNA, the CDR3 is TGTGCCAGCAGCTTAGCCGGGAAGGGCAGGGGCACCGGGGAGCTGTTTTTT. Translation: CASSLAGKGRGTGELFF. The V and J genes are TRBV11-1 and TRBJ2-2, with a possible D match to TRBD1 (6 bases). V was shortened by 0 bases and J by 4 bases, with 15 bases between the two germline ends. CDR3 size: 17 residues. Germline CDR1 reads SGHAT; CDR2 reads FQDESV (reference sequence).

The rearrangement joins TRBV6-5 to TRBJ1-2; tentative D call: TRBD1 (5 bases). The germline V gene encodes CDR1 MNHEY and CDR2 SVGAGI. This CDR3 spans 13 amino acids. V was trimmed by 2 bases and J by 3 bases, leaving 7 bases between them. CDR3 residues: CASSYQGDYGYTF. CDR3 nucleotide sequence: TGTGCCAGCAGTTACCAGGGAGACTATGGCTACACCTTC.

CDR3 sequence (DNA): TGTGCCAGCAGCGCGGGATCGGCCTACAATGAGCAGTTCTTC. It encodes CASSAGSAYNEQFF. The V call is TRBV5-4, the J call TRBJ2-1; tentatively, D is TRBD2 (6 bases). The CDR3 extends over 14 amino acids. The V end was cut by 4 bases, the J end by 2 bases, with 10 bases between. Per germline, CDR1 SGHNT and CDR2 YYREEE (reference sequence).

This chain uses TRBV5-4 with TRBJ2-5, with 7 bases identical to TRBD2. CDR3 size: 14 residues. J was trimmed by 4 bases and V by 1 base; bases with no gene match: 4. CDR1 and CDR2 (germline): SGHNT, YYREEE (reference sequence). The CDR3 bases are TGTGCCAGCAGCTTGAGCCTAGCGGTAGAGACCCAGTACTTC. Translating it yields CASSLSLAVETQYF. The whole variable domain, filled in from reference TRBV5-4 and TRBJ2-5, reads ETGVTQSPTHLIKTRGQQVTLRCSSQSGHNTVSWYQQALGQGPQFIFQYYREEENGRGNFPPRFSGLQFPNYSSELNVNALELDDSALYLCASSLSLAVETQYFGPGTRLLVL.

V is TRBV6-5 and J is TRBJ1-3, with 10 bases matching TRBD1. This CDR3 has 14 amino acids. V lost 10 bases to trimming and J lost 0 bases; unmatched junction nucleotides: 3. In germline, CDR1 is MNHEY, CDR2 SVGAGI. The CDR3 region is CATTGGISGNTIYF. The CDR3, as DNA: TGTGCCACGACAGGGGGCATCTCTGGAAACACCATATATTTT.

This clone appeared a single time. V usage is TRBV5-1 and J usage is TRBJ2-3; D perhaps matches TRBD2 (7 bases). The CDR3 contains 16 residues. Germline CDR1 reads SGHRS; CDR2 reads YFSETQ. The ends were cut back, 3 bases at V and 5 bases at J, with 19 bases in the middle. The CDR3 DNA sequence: TGCGCCAGCAGCTCTTTGGGGGGGACAACGCAAGATACGCAGTATTTT. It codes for CASSSLGGTTQDTQYF.

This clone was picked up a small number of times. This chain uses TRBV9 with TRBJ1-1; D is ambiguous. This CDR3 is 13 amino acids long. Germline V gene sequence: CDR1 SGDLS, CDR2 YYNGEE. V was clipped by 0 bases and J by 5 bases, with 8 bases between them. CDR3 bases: TGTGCCAGCAGCGTAGGCCCGGGGACTGAAGCTTTCTTT. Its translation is CASSVGPGTEAFF.

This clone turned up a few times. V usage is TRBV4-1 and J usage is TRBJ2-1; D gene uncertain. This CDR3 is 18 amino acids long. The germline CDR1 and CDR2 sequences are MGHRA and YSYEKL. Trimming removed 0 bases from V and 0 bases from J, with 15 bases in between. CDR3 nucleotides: TGCGCCAGCAGCCAAGAGCGAGTCAGTTTGAACTCCTACAATGAGCAGTTCTTC. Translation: CASSQERVSLNSYNEQFF.

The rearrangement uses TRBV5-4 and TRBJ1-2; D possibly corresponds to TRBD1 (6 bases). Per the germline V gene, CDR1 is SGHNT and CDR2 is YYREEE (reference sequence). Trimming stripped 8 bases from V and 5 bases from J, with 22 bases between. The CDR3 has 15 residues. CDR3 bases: TGTGCCAGTACAACCGAGGGGGGGCAATGGTATGGCTACACCTTC. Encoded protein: CASTTEGGQWYGYTF.

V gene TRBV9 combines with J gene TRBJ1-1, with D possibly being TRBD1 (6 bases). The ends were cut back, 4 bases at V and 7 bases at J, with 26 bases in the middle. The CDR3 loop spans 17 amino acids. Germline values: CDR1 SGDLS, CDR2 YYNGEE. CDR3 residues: CASSLREGRGGSGEAFF. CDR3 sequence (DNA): TGTGCCAGCAGCCTCCGGGAGGGCAGGGGTGGCTCAGGTGAAGCTTTCTTT. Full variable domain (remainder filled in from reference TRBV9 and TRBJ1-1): DSGVTQTPKHLITATGQRVTLRCSPRSGDLSVYWYQQSLDQGLQFLIQYYNGEERAKGNILERFSAQQFPDLHSELNLSSLELGDSALYFCASSLREGRGGSGEAFFGQGTRLTVV.

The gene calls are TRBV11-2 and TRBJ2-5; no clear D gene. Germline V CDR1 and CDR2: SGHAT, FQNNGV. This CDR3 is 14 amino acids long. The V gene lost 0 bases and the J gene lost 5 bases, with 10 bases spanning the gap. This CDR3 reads CASSLEGLGETQYF. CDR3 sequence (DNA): TGTGCCAGCAGCTTAGAGGGGTTGGGGGAGACCCAGTACTTC.

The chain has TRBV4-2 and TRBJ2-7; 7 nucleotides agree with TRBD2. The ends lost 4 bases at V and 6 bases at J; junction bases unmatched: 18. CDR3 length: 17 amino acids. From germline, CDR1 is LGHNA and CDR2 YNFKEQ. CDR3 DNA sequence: TGTGCCAGCAGCCCTCGGGGCAGGGACGGGAGGTTCGGCGAGCAGTACTTC. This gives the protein CASSPRGRDGRFGEQYF.

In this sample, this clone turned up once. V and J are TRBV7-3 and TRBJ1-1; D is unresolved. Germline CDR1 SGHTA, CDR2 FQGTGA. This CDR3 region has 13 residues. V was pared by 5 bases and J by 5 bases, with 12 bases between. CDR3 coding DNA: TGTGCCAGCAGCCAAAGTGGAGGGACTGAAGCTTTCTTT. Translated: CASSQSGGTEAFF.

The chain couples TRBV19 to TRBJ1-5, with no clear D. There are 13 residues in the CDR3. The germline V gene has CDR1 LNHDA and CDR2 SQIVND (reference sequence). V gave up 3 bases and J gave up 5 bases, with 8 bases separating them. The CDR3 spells CASSIEQHQPQHF. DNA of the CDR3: TGTGCCAGTAGTATCGAACAGCATCAGCCCCAGCATTTT.

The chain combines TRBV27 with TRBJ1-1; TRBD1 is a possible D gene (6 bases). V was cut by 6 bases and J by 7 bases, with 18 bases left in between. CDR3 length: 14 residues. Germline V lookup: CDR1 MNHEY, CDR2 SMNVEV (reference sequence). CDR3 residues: CASSSGDILGEAFF. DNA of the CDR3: TGTGCCAGCAGCTCCGGGGACATTCTGGGTGAAGCTTTCTTT.

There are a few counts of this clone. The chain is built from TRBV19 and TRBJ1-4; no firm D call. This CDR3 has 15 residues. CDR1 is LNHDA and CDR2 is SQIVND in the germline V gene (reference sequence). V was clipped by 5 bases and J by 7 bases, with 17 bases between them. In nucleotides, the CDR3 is TGTGCCAGTAGTCCTCGGAGGAGGTTTGGTGAAAAACTGTTTTTT. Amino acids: CASSPRRRFGEKLFF.

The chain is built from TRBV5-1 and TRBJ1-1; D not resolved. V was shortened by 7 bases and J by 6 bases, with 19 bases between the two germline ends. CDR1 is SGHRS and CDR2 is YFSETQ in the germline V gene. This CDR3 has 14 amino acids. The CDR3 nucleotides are TGCGCCAGCGGCCGTGGCGGCAGAGAGGCTGAAGCTTTCTTT. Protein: CASGRGGREAEAFF.

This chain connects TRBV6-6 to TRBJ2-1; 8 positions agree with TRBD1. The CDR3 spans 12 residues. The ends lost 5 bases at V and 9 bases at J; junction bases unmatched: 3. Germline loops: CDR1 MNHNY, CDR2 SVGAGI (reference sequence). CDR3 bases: TGTGCCAGCAGTGCACAGGGGGGTGAGCAGTTCTTC. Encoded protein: CASSAQGGEQFF.

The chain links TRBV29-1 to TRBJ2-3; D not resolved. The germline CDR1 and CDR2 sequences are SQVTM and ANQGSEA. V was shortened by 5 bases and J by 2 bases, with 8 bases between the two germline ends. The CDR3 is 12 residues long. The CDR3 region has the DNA TGCAGCGTTAGGACGGCCACAGATACGCAGTATTTT. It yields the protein CSVRTATDTQYF.

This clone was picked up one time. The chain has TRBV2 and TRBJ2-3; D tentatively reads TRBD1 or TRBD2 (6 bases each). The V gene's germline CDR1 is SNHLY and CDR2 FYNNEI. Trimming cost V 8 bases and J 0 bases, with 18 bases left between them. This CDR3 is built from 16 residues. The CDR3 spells CASPPRGLASTDTQYF. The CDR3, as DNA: TGTGCCAGCCCTCCCCGGGGGCTAGCAAGCACAGATACGCAGTATTTT.

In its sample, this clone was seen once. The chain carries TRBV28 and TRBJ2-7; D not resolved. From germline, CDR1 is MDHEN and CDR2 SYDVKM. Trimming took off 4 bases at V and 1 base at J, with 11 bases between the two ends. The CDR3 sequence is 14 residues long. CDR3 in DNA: TGTGCCAGCAGTTCGCCTCGCCTATCCTACGAGCAGTACTTC. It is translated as CASSSPRLSYEQYF.

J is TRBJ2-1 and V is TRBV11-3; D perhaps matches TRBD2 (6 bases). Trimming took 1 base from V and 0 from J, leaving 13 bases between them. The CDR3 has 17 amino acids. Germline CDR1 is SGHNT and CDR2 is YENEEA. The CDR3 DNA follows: TGTGCCAGCAGCTTAGGGGGACTTGTGCCCTCCTACAATGAGCAGTTCTTC. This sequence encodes CASSLGGLVPSYNEQFF. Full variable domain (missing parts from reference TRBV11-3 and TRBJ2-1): EAGVVQSPRYKIIEKKQPVAFWCNPISGHNTLYWYLQNLGQGPELLIRYENEEAVDDSQLPKDRFSAERLKGVDSTLKIQPAELGDSAVYLCASSLGGLVPSYNEQFFGPGTRLTVL.